Shown below are 27 T cell receptor beta chains from a single sample sequenced in a study of T cells in Graves' hyperthyroidism and ophthalmopathy. Researchers took RNA transcripts and amplified the TCR beta CDR3 regions from them. In the first-round RT-PCR of the TCR CDR3, the HTBI primer set was used. Each CDR3 protein is one row after TCRdb ran MiXCR on the multiplex PCR reads. The table records approximately 490,000 distinct CDR3 sequences, approximately 22% of them present only once. The sequencing input was blood. The receptors come from a woman in her seventies with Graves' ophthalmopathy.

Details on this clonotype: Being one base from a much bigger clone, this may be a read error. This rearrangement joins TRBV10-3 to TRBJ1-5; D ambiguous. The germline V gene encodes CDR1 ENHRY and CDR2 SYGVKD. The CDR3 spans 13 residues. The CDR3 DNA sequence: TGTGCCATCGGTGAGTCGTGGACTCAGCCCCAGCATTTT. Protein product: CAIGESWTQPQHF.

This chain joins TRBV3-1 and TRBJ2-3; D unclear. V was clipped by 1 base and J by 2 bases, with 10 bases between them. The germline CDR1 and CDR2 sequences are LGHDT and YNNKEL (reference sequence). This CDR3 has 15 residues. The CDR3 region has the DNA TGTGCCAGCAGCCAAGTGGCTAGGGCCACAGATACGCAGTATTTT. As protein: CASSQVARATDTQYF.

The rearrangement uses TRBV28 and TRBJ2-5; 11 positions match TRBD2. V was clipped by 3 bases and J by 3 bases; unmatched bases: 9. Germline V gene lookup returns CDR1 MDHEN and CDR2 SYDVKM. The CDR3 is 17 residues long. The CDR3 DNA is TGTGCCAGCAGTTTTAGCCTAGCGGGAGGATTGGAAGAGACCCAGTACTTC. It yields the protein CASSFSLAGGLEETQYF.

This clonotype was seen ten or more times. The chain employs TRBV6-1 and TRBJ1-5; 9 bases line up with TRBD1. With 10 bases clipped from V and 3 bases from J, the junction kept 7 bases outside the gene matches. This CDR3 spans 14 amino acids. Germline CDR1 reads MNHNS; CDR2 reads SASEGT. CDR3 amino acids: CAIHRTGVNQPQHF. DNA of the CDR3: TGTGCCATTCATAGGACAGGGGTCAATCAGCCCCAGCATTTT.

There are many counts of this clonotype. The rearrangement uses TRBV6-2 or TRBV6-3 and TRBJ2-7; D unresolved. Germline assignment: CDR1 MNHEY and CDR2 SVGEGT. The CDR3 runs 14 residues. Trimming removed 9 bases at V and 3 bases at J, with 18 bases between. Here the CDR3 DNA reads TGTGCCAGTCTACCCGAACTCACATTCTACGAGCAGTACTTC. Translation: CASLPELTFYEQYF.

This clonotype has only a few counts. The chain employs TRBV11-2 and TRBJ2-6; perhaps TRBD2 as D (5 bases). V was clipped by 5 bases and J by 0 bases, with 8 bases between them. The CDR3 has 15 amino acids. Germline lookup yields CDR1 SGHAT and CDR2 FQNNGV. The CDR3 region is CASSRTSSGANVLTF. CDR3 DNA: TGTGCCAGCAGCAGAACTAGCTCTGGGGCCAACGTCCTGACTTTC.

This clonotype was seen a handful of times. The chain joins TRBV10-3 to TRBJ2-6; TRBD2 is a possible D gene (6 bases). CDR1 is ENHRY and CDR2 is SYGVKD in the germline V gene. The CDR3 spans 15 residues. V lost 9 bases and J lost 2, with 14 bases in between. The CDR3 nucleotides read TGTGCCATTGGGACTGATCAAACTGGGGCCAACGTCCTGACTTTC. This encodes CAIGTDQTGANVLTF.

The V gene is TRBV20-1, the J gene TRBJ2-1; 8 bases agree with TRBD2. After removal of 3 bases from V and 8 bases from J, the junction contained 6 bases not matched to a gene. The germline V gene encodes CDR1 DFQATT and CDR2 SNEGSKA (reference sequence). The CDR3 has 13 amino acids. CDR3 coding DNA: TGCAGTGCTAGCGGGAGGGCCATAGATGAGCAGTTCTTC. This sequence encodes CSASGRAIDEQFF.

The chain is built from TRBV2 and TRBJ2-1; D is ambiguous. The V end was cut by 8 bases, the J end by 5 bases, with 4 bases between. The CDR3 sequence is 10 residues long. Germline V gene data show CDR1 as SNHLY and CDR2 as FYNNEI. The CDR3 DNA follows: TGTGCCAGCGGGGACAATGAGCAGTTCTTC. It yields the protein CASGDNEQFF.

V and J are TRBV30 and TRBJ1-6, with D possibly matching TRBD1 (6 bases). V was cut by 3 bases and J by 7 bases, with 10 bases left in between. This CDR3 is 13 amino acids long. Germline CDR1 reads GTSNPN; CDR2 reads SVGIG (reference sequence). The CDR3 region is CAWSHRDNSPLHF. CDR3 DNA: TGTGCCTGGAGCCACAGGGACAATTCACCCCTCCACTTT.

This clonotype was picked up many times. The chain joins TRBV7-8 to TRBJ2-3; TRBD2 agrees at 9 bases. Unmatched junction bases numbered 9, after V lost 4 bases and J lost 4 bases. The germline V gene has CDR1 SGHVS and CDR2 FQNEAQ. The CDR3 contains 16 residues. This CDR3 reads CASSYRLAAESDTQYF. In DNA, the CDR3 is TGTGCCAGCAGCTACCGACTAGCGGCCGAATCAGATACGCAGTATTTT.

The V call is TRBV6-4, the J call TRBJ2-1, with 10 bases aligning to TRBD2. V dropped 7 bases and J dropped 6; count of bases not matched to a gene: 9. Germline V gene sequence: CDR1 MRHNA, CDR2 SNTAGT. The length of the CDR3 is 15 residues. DNA of the CDR3: TGTGCCAGCATTTTTACTAGCGGGGCCTCCAATGAGCAGTTCTTC. Encoded protein: CASIFTSGASNEQFF.

The chain joins TRBV5-1 to TRBJ1-1, with D perhaps TRBD1 (5 bases). The CDR3 runs to 15 residues. The V gene's germline CDR1 is SGHRS and CDR2 YFSETQ. Trimming cost V 0 bases and J 4 bases, with 13 bases left between them. CDR3 loop: CASSLESGRGTEAFF. DNA of the CDR3: TGCGCCAGCAGCTTGGAGTCAGGGAGGGGCACTGAAGCTTTCTTT.

This clonotype was found many times. This chain links TRBV6-1 with TRBJ2-3, with no clear D. Deletions cut 6 bases from V and 0 bases from J, with 10 bases between. In germline, CDR1 is MNHNS, CDR2 SASEGT. The CDR3 is made up of 14 amino acids. The CDR3 DNA reads as TGTGCCAGCAGAAGTCTTACTAGCACAGATACGCAGTATTTT. Translated, it gives CASRSLTSTDTQYF.

There are many counts of this clonotype. The rearrangement links TRBV11-2 to TRBJ1-3, with 7 nucleotides matching TRBD1. After removal of 4 bases from V and 1 base from J, the junction contained 4 bases not matched to a gene. Per the germline V gene, CDR1 is SGHAT and CDR2 is FQNNGV. CDR3 length: 15 residues. CDR3 sequence reads: CASSSQGKSGNTIYF. CDR3 DNA: TGTGCCAGCAGCTCACAGGGGAAGTCTGGAAACACCATATATTTT. Full variable domain (missing parts from reference TRBV11-2 and TRBJ1-3): EAGVAQSPRYKIIEKRQSVAFWCNPISGHATLYWYQQILGQGPKLLIQFQNNGVVDDSQLPKDRFSAERLKGVDSTLKIQPAKLEDSAVYLCASSSQGKSGNTIYFGEGSWLTVV.

J is TRBJ1-4 and V is TRBV11-2, with D possibly matching TRBD1 (5 bases). The germline gives CDR1 SGHAT, CDR2 FQNNGV. This CDR3 has 15 residues. The ends were cut back, 0 bases at V and 3 bases at J, with 8 bases in the middle. The CDR3 sequence is CASSLDRGPNEKLFF. The CDR3 coding sequence is TGTGCCAGCAGCTTAGATCGGGGACCTAATGAAAAACTGTTTTTT.

The sample holds a few counts of this clonotype. J is TRBJ1-1 and V is TRBV6-2 or TRBV6-3; 7 bases are a match to TRBD1. J lost 4 bases, V lost 0 bases, and 2 bases had no gene match. Per germline, CDR1 MNHEY and CDR2 SVGEGT. The CDR3 sequence is 14 residues long. The CDR3: CASSYSAGGTEAFF. DNA of the CDR3: TGTGCCAGCAGTTACTCCGCAGGGGGCACTGAAGCTTTCTTT.

Many counts were recorded for this clonotype. The rearrangement links TRBV28 to TRBJ2-7; D is perhaps TRBD2 (5 bases). The germline gives CDR1 MDHEN, CDR2 SYDVKM. Between the trimmed V and J ends, which lost 5 bases and 0 bases, there was a span of 17 bases. The CDR3 length is 16 residues. CDR3 protein: CASSRYTAVASYEQYF. The CDR3 coding sequence is TGTGCCAGCAGTCGGTATACAGCGGTCGCCTCCTACGAGCAGTACTTC.

This clonotype was detected many times. The genes are TRBV27 and TRBJ2-5, with TRBD2 identical over 10 bases. The CDR3 extends over 14 amino acids. Germline assignment: CDR1 MNHEY and CDR2 SMNVEV (reference sequence). After removal of 2 bases from V and 4 bases from J, the junction contained 1 base not matched to a gene. The CDR3 reads CASSLRLAGETQYF. The DNA for the CDR3 is TGTGCCAGCAGTTTAAGACTAGCGGGAGAGACCCAGTACTTC.

This clonotype was counted at least ten times. The CDR3 loop is CASSLEYGYEQYF. The CDR3 DNA reads as TGCGCCAGCAGCCTGGAGTATGGATACGAGCAGTACTTC. This chain uses TRBV5-1 with TRBJ2-7; D is unresolved. CDR1 is SGHRS, CDR2 YFSETQ, per germline. This CDR3 has 13 residues. Deletions cut 4 bases from V and 4 bases from J, with 12 bases between.

This clonotype was observed a few times. The chain is built from TRBV7-8 and TRBJ2-3, with 10 nucleotides matching TRBD2. Losses at the gene ends were 5 bases for V and 3 bases for J; bases not matched to a gene: 2. CDR3 length: 14 residues. The germline V gene encodes CDR1 SGHVS and CDR2 FQNEAQ. The CDR3 protein is CASSQLAGTDTQYF. The CDR3 nucleotides are TGTGCCAGCAGCCAACTAGCGGGGACAGATACGCAGTATTTT.

The rearrangement joins TRBV2 to TRBJ1-5; the match to TRBD1 covers 7 bases. After removal of 5 bases from V and 1 base from J, the junction contained 14 bases not matched to a gene. Looked up from germline, CDR1 is SNHLY and CDR2 is FYNNEI. The length of the CDR3 is 18 residues. The CDR3 protein is CASSSLSLGGISNQPQHF. DNA for the CDR3: TGTGCCAGCAGTTCCCTCTCCCTAGGGGGCATAAGCAATCAGCCCCAGCATTTT.

This clonotype was seen a handful of times. The chain combines TRBV29-1 with TRBJ2-7; D call uncertain. V was clipped by 4 bases and J by 3 bases, with 7 bases between them. CDR1 and CDR2 from the germline V gene are SQVTM and ANQGSEA. The CDR3 totals 11 residues. CDR3 nucleotide sequence: TGCAGCGTTGTTCATAGCTACGAGCAGTACTTC. It codes for CSVVHSYEQYF.

This rearrangement joins TRBV24-1 to TRBJ1-1; 7 bases fit TRBD1. CDR3 length equals 14 residues. Germline CDR1 KGHDR, CDR2 SFDVKD. Trimming at V came to 0 bases and at J to 11 bases, leaving 8 bases not matched to a gene. The CDR3 DNA sequence: TGTGCCACCAGTGATTTGGTGCTGAACAGGGGTGCTTTCTTT. Translated: CATSDLVLNRGAFF.

In this sample, this clonotype turned up a few times. J is TRBJ2-1 and V is TRBV5-1; maybe TRBD2 (5 bases). The CDR3 loop spans 13 amino acids. The germline CDR1 and CDR2 sequences are SGHRS and YFSETQ. V was pared by 4 bases and J by 5 bases, with 10 bases between. CDR3 amino acids: CASSETTHNEQFF. DNA of the CDR3: TGCGCCAGCAGCGAGACTACCCACAATGAGCAGTTCTTC.

Of note for this clonotype: A read error may be the cause here, since a much bigger clone is one base away. The rearrangement links TRBV12-3 or TRBV12-4 to TRBJ1-1; 7 positions agree with TRBD1. CDR3 size: 15 residues. The trim removed 6 bases at V and 0 bases at J, leaving 7 bases unmatched. The CDR3 nucleotides read TGTGCCAGCAGGTCCGACAGGGAAATGAACACTGAAGCTTTCTTT. Its protein product is CASRSDREMNTEAFF.

This clonotype was recorded only once. Lacking the conserved final phenylalanine or tryptophan, this CDR3 likely reflects a read error. The limits of the CDR3 on the DNA are not certain, so only TCRdb's listed CDR3 is given. The chain uses TRBV3-1 and TRBJ1-1; TRBD1 is the table's D call, not checked against the DNA. The CDR3 is made up of 15 amino acids, end residues included. CDR1 and CDR2 from the germline V gene are LGHDT and YNNKEL (reference sequence). The CDR3 loop reads CASSQEGHRYTEAFL.